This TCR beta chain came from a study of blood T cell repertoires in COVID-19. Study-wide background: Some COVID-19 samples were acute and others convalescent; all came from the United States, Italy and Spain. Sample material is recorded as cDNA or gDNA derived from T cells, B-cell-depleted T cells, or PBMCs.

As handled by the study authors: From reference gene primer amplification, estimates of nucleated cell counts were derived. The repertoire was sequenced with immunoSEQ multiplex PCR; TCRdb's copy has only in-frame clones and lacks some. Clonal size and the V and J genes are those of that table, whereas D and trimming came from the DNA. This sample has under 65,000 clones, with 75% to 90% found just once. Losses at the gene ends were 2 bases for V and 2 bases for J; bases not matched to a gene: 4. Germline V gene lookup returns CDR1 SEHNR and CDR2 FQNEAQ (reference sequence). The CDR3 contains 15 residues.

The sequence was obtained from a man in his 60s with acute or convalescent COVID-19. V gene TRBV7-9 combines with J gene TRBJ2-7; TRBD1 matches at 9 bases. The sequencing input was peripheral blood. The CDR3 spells CASSLSGQGPYEQYF. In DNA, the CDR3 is TGTGCCAGCAGCTTAAGCGGACAGGGGCCCTACGAGCAGTACTTC.